This TCR beta chain originates from a study of OX40 agonist ivuxolimab in advanced cancers. Across the study: Ivuxolimab, which patients received intravenously every 2 weeks, was dosed at 0.01 to 10 mg/kg. Findings and limits, study-wide: Mean expanded clone counts were higher in CD8+ than CD4+ T cells.

The sample holds a few counts of this clone. The antigen remains undetermined. This table comes from immunoSEQ multiplex PCR, and its TCRdb copy is limited to in-frame clones, with some not included. The sample yields about 100,000 clones, 91% seen once. The CDR3 length is 15 residues. Trimming at V came to 5 bases and at J to 5 bases, leaving 8 bases not matched to a gene. From germline, CDR1 is ENHRY and CDR2 SYGVKD. This specimen consisted of CD4+ or CD8+ T cells sorted from blood, obtained in a trial of the OX40 agonist ivuxolimab. The clonotype was recovered from an adult with an advanced solid tumor such as melanoma, head and neck, liver or kidney cancer. The chain uses TRBV10-3 and TRBJ2-1; TRBD1 matches at 8 bases. CDR3 amino acids: CAISIRGPLNNEQFF. The CDR3, as DNA: TGTGCCATCAGTATCAGGGGGCCGCTGAACAATGAGCAGTTCTTC.